This is a list of T cell receptor beta chains from one sample in a study of blood T cell repertoires in COVID-19. The assay was immunoSEQ multiplex PCR, and TCRdb's table has in-frame clones only and misses some. Here the sample spans 100,000 to 150,000 clones, approximately 85% being singletons. Specimen: peripheral blood. Every receptor here comes from a woman aged 80 or over with COVID-19, enrolled during active disease. Each CDR3 is given with its conserved first and last residue. D genes are given only for firm matches.

CDR3 protein: CASSSARSSGSTQYF
J gene: TRBJ2-3
D gene: TRBD2
V gene: TRBV7-8

CDR3 protein: CASSLTGGGNQPQHF
J gene: TRBJ1-5
D gene: TRBD1
V gene: TRBV7-2

CDR3 protein: CASRQSGQGGSPLHF
J gene: TRBJ1-6
D gene: TRBD1
V gene: TRBV6-5

CDR3 protein: CASRLSRGGGGYGYTF
J gene: TRBJ1-2
D gene: TRBD1
V gene: TRBV5-4

CDR3 protein: CASSLPRSLADYNEQFF
J gene: TRBJ2-1
D gene: TRBD2
V gene: TRBV28

CDR3 protein: CASSPGLAGEHEQYF
J gene: TRBJ2-7
D gene: TRBD2
V gene: TRBV28

CDR3 protein: CASRTGQPGNEKLFF
J gene: TRBJ1-4
D gene: .
V gene: TRBV7-9

CDR3 protein: CASRDPSASTDTQYF
J gene: TRBJ2-3
D gene: .
V gene: TRBV2

CDR3 protein: CASSYSGLAYNEQFF
J gene: TRBJ2-1
D gene: TRBD2
V gene: TRBV7-9

CDR3 protein: CATSDSGLAANEQFF
J gene: TRBJ2-1
D gene: TRBD2
V gene: TRBV24-1

CDR3 protein: CASSFLAGADTQYF
J gene: TRBJ2-3
D gene: TRBD2
V gene: TRBV28

CDR3 protein: CASSLLAGELNEQFF
J gene: TRBJ2-1
D gene: TRBD2
V gene: TRBV5-1

CDR3 protein: CASSDAGQGGRGAFF
J gene: TRBJ1-1
D gene: TRBD1
V gene: TRBV7-6

CDR3 protein: CASSLSSGRSSEQYF
J gene: TRBJ2-7
D gene: TRBD2
V gene: TRBV5-4

CDR3 protein: CASSQGLAGGLSELFF
J gene: TRBJ2-2
D gene: TRBD2
V gene: TRBV18

CDR3 protein: CASSKTPGTSGSYEQYF
J gene: TRBJ2-7
D gene: TRBD2
V gene: TRBV28

CDR3 protein: CASSDGSQQYF
J gene: TRBJ2-7
D gene: .
V gene: TRBV19

CDR3 protein: CASSLRGKYTEAFF
J gene: TRBJ1-1
D gene: .
V gene: TRBV28

CDR3 protein: CASRRSRGEKLFF
J gene: TRBJ1-4
D gene: .
V gene: TRBV19

CDR3 protein: CAISDQTGDYGYTF
J gene: TRBJ1-2
D gene: .
V gene: TRBV10-3

CDR3 protein: CASRLAQTRDSTDTQYF
J gene: TRBJ2-3
D gene: .
V gene: TRBV12-2

CDR3 protein: CASSLGLSGKSTDTQYF
J gene: TRBJ2-3
D gene: TRBD2
V gene: TRBV7-2

CDR3 protein: CASSTRTANYGYTF
J gene: TRBJ1-2
D gene: .
V gene: TRBV19

CDR3 protein: CASSQAGGDTQYF
J gene: TRBJ2-3
D gene: TRBD2
V gene: TRBV5-1

CDR3 protein: CASSERGRAAVDTQYF
J gene: TRBJ2-3
D gene: TRBD2
V gene: TRBV25-1

CDR3 protein: CASSLGGAPGYTF
J gene: TRBJ1-2
D gene: .
V gene: TRBV5-1

CDR3 protein: CATSRGEQPHQPQHF
J gene: TRBJ1-5
D gene: .
V gene: TRBV15

CDR3 protein: CASSLDSTYEQYF
J gene: TRBJ2-7
D gene: .
V gene: TRBV6-5